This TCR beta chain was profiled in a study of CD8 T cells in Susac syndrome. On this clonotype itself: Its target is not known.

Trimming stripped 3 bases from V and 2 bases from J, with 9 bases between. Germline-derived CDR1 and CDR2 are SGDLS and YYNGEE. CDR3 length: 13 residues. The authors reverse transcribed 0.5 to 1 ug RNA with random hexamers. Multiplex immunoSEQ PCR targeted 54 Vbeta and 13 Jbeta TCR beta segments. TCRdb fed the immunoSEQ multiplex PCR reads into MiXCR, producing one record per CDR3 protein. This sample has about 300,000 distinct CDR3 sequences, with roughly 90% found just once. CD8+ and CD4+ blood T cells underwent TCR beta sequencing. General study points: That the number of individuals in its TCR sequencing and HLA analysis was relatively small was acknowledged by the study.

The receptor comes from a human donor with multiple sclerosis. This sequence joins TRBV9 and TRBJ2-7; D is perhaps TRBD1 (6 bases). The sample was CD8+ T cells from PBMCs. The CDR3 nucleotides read TGTGCCAGCAGCGGGACAGAAACCTACGAGCAGTACTTC. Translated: CASSGTETYEQYF.